These 21 T cell receptor beta chains were all obtained from the same sample, sequenced in a study of shared clonotypes between healthy human individuals. The naive CD8 subset, CD45RO-negative cells positively selected for CCR7, excluded terminally differentiated effector memory CD45RA+ cells. Profiled with immunoSEQ multiplex PCR; TCRdb holds only in-frame clones, not every one. The sample contains roughly 850,000 clones, roughly 96% of which appear only once. Sequencing used naive CD8+ T cells sorted from blood. Receptors were obtained from a man in his thirties or forties in good health.

The V and J genes are TRBV7-2 and TRBJ2-7; 7 nucleotides match TRBD1. V lost 5 bases, J lost 5 bases, and 18 bases stayed unmatched. There are 17 residues in the CDR3. CDR1 is SGHTA and CDR2 is FQGNSA in the germline V gene. The DNA for the CDR3 is TGTGCCAGCAGCCGTTTGGAGTACGGGACAGATTCAGACGAGCAGTACTTC. The encoded protein is CASSRLEYGTDSDEQYF.

As concerns this clone: Other DNA sequences in the sample encode the same CDR3. The J gene is TRBJ2-7, the V gene TRBV4-3; possible D gene TRBD2, 6 bases. Germline loops: CDR1 LGHNA, CDR2 YSLEER. The V end was cut by 0 bases, the J end by 0 bases, with 9 bases between. The length of the CDR3 is 15 residues. CDR3: CASSQDRGSSYEQYF. CDR3 DNA: TGCGCCAGCAGCCAAGATCGGGGGAGCTCCTACGAGCAGTACTTC.

The rearrangement joins TRBV6-5 to TRBJ2-5; 7 nucleotides agree with TRBD1. Per germline, CDR1 MNHEY and CDR2 SVGAGI. Unmatched junction bases numbered 3, after V lost 2 bases and J lost 0 bases. The CDR3 extends over 15 amino acids. CDR3 in amino acids: CASSYATGYQETQYF. The CDR3 nucleotides read TGTGCCAGCAGTTACGCGACAGGGTACCAAGAGACCCAGTACTTC.

The V gene is TRBV7-9, the J gene TRBJ1-4; maybe TRBD1 (6 bases). The CDR3 sequence is 16 residues long. Trimming took 4 bases from V and 4 from J, leaving 16 bases between them. Germline assignment: CDR1 SEHNR and CDR2 FQNEAQ (reference sequence). In nucleotides, the CDR3 is TGTGCCAGCAGCTCAACCCGACAGGCGATTAATGAAAAACTGTTTTTT. Its translation: CASSSTRQAINEKLFF.

The chain carries TRBV30 and TRBJ2-5, with D tentatively TRBD1 (6 bases). In germline, CDR1 is GTSNPN, CDR2 SVGIG (reference sequence). CDR3 length: 15 residues. The ends were cut back, 6 bases at V and 2 bases at J, with 19 bases in the middle. The CDR3: CACDRDTQPQETQYF. The CDR3 coding sequence is TGTGCCTGCGATCGGGACACCCAGCCGCAAGAGACCCAGTACTTC.

V usage is TRBV27 and J usage is TRBJ1-2, with D possibly being TRBD1 (6 bases). In germline, CDR1 is MNHEY, CDR2 SMNVEV (reference sequence). This CDR3 spans 16 amino acids. The V end was cut by 1 base, the J end by 4 bases, with 16 bases between. In DNA form, the CDR3 reads TGTGCCAGCAGTTTATTAGGGGGGCCGAACGGCTATGGCTACACCTTC. Its translation: CASSLLGGPNGYGYTF.

CDR3: CATSSGLGLAGGIDEQFF. As DNA, the CDR3 is TGTGCCACCAGCAGTGGGTTGGGACTAGCGGGAGGTATAGATGAGCAGTTCTTC. The chain couples TRBV15 to TRBJ2-1; 15 bases are shared with TRBD2. V shed 3 bases and J 8 bases; nucleotides not matched to a gene: 11. The CDR3 runs 18 residues. Germline values: CDR1 LNHNV, CDR2 YYDKDF (reference sequence).

The genes are TRBV28 and TRBJ2-7, with 10 bases matching TRBD2. The germline V gene has CDR1 MDHEN and CDR2 SYDVKM. The junction had 6 bases not matched to a gene; V was cut back by 2 bases and J by 5 bases. This CDR3 spans 15 amino acids. CDR3 protein: CASSLVPSGSDEQYF. Written as DNA, the CDR3 is TGTGCCAGCAGTTTAGTTCCTAGCGGGAGCGACGAGCAGTACTTC.

The rearrangement links TRBV6-1 to TRBJ2-7; the match to TRBD1 covers 8 bases. The CDR3 is made up of 15 amino acids. V shed 2 bases, J shed 3 bases, and the junction held 6 bases outside the gene matches. Germline assignment: CDR1 MNHNS and CDR2 SASEGT. CDR3 protein: CASSERTGIVYEQYF. CDR3 bases: TGTGCCAGCAGTGAAAGGACAGGGATCGTCTACGAGCAGTACTTC.

The rearrangement joins TRBV25-1 to TRBJ2-3; maybe TRBD1 (5 bases). V lost 6 bases, J lost 2 bases, and 18 bases lay in between. Per germline, CDR1 MGHDK and CDR2 SYGVNS. The CDR3 runs to 16 residues. The CDR3 DNA follows: TGTGCCAGCAGACCATTAACAGGAACGAACACAGATACGCAGTATTTT. Its protein product is CASRPLTGTNTDTQYF. The complete variable domain, with remaining parts taken from reference TRBV25-1 and TRBJ2-3, reads EADIYQTPRYLVIGTGKKITLECSQTMGHDKMYWYQQDPGMELHLIHYSYGVNSTEKGDLSSESTVSRIRTEHFPLTLESARPSHTSQYLCASRPLTGTNTDTQYFGPGTRLTVL.

The chain combines TRBV9 with TRBJ2-7, with 10 bases matching TRBD2. The CDR3 has 12 residues. Per germline, CDR1 SGDLS and CDR2 YYNGEE. V lost 5 bases and J lost 6; bases outside the gene matches: 2. In DNA form, the CDR3 reads TGTGCCAGCAGTGGGACTAGCGTCGAGCAGTACTTC. Protein product: CASSGTSVEQYF.

This clone was counted a few times. This sequence joins TRBV11-2 and TRBJ2-7, with 10 bases lining up with TRBD2. Per germline, CDR1 SGHAT and CDR2 FQNNGV. V dropped 1 base and J dropped 2; count of bases not matched to a gene: 8. This CDR3 spans 17 amino acids. The CDR3 region has the DNA TGTGCCAGCAGCTTAGCCTTACCCAGCGGGAGGGCCTACGAGCAGTACTTC. Amino acids: CASSLALPSGRAYEQYF.

The sample holds one count of this clone. Here the CDR3 reads CASSLRVVNGANVLTF. CDR3 bases: TGTGCCAGCAGCTTAAGGGTCGTGAATGGGGCCAACGTCCTGACTTTC. V gene TRBV7-6 combines with J gene TRBJ2-6, with unresolved D. The V gene lost 2 bases and the J gene lost 3 bases, with 11 bases spanning the gap. The CDR3 contains 16 residues. From germline, CDR1 is SGHVS and CDR2 FNYEAQ.

The chain recombines TRBV9 with TRBJ1-1; D unresolved. The V gene's germline CDR1 is SGDLS and CDR2 YYNGEE. Deletions cut 5 bases from V and 4 bases from J, with 27 bases between. The CDR3 totals 18 residues. CDR3 residues: CASRSLRGTAKLGTEAFF. CDR3 nucleotide sequence: TGTGCCAGCAGGTCACTACGGGGTACCGCCAAATTGGGCACTGAAGCTTTCTTT.

The chain links TRBV4-1 to TRBJ2-1; 10 nucleotides line up with TRBD2. Per the germline V gene, CDR1 is MGHRA and CDR2 is YSYEKL. The CDR3 has 18 amino acids. The trim removed 1 base at V and 0 bases at J, leaving 6 bases unmatched. The CDR3 sequence: CASSQVGLAESSYNEQFF. DNA for the CDR3: TGCGCCAGCAGCCAAGTTGGACTAGCGGAAAGCTCCTACAATGAGCAGTTCTTC.

The chain carries TRBV28 and TRBJ2-2; 9 nucleotides agree with TRBD2. The CDR3 is made up of 16 amino acids. Losses at the gene ends were 3 bases for V and 1 base for J; bases not matched to a gene: 3. Germline V gene sequence: CDR1 MDHEN, CDR2 SYDVKM. CDR3 coding DNA: TGTGCCAGCAGTTTCGAGACTAGCGGGAACACCGGGGAGCTGTTTTTT. Amino acid sequence: CASSFETSGNTGELFF.

This chain links TRBV27 with TRBJ2-2; D call uncertain. Trimming took 5 bases from V and 8 from J, leaving 9 bases between them. This CDR3 is 12 amino acids long. Germline V CDR1 and CDR2: MNHEY, SMNVEV (reference sequence). In DNA, the CDR3 is TGTGCCAGCAGTCTCCCCGCGGGGGAGCTGTTTTTT. This translates into CASSLPAGELFF.

The V call is TRBV6-5, the J call TRBJ2-7; D call uncertain. Trimming took off 0 bases at V and 4 bases at J, with 13 bases between the two ends. Germline V gives CDR1 MNHEY, CDR2 SVGAGI. CDR3 length: 15 residues. As DNA, the CDR3 is TGTGCCAGCAGTTACTCGATGGCCGGTGGGTACGAGCAGTACTTC. Translated, it gives CASSYSMAGGYEQYF.

The DNA of the CDR3 is TGTGCCAGTAGGGACAGGGGATCGAACACTGAAGCTTTCTTT. The encoded protein is CASRDRGSNTEAFF. The V gene is TRBV19, the J gene TRBJ1-1, with 9 nucleotides matching TRBD1. The length of the CDR3 is 14 residues. V shed 6 bases and J 1 base; nucleotides not matched to a gene: 3. Germline values: CDR1 LNHDA, CDR2 SQIVND (reference sequence). Looking up the rest from reference TRBV19 and TRBJ1-1 gives the full variable domain: DGGITQSPKYLFRKEGQNVTLSCEQNLNHDAMYWYRQDPGQGLRLIYYSQIVNDFQKGDIAEGYSVSREKKESFPLTVTSAQKNPTAFYLCASRDRGSNTEAFFGQGTRLTVV.

V gene TRBV7-6 combines with J gene TRBJ2-5; 7 bases are a match to TRBD1. Germline loops: CDR1 SGHVS, CDR2 FNYEAQ. The CDR3 runs to 16 residues. V dropped 5 bases and J dropped 5; count of bases not matched to a gene: 14. As DNA, the CDR3 is TGTGCCAGCAGCCTGGGACAGCCAAACGAGGCGGAGACCCAGTACTTC. Encoded protein: CASSLGQPNEAETQYF.

The genes are TRBV7-8 and TRBJ2-7, with D tentatively TRBD1 (6 bases). The CDR3 spans 12 residues. Germline V gives CDR1 SGHVS, CDR2 FQNEAQ. The V and J ends lost 7 bases and 4 bases respectively, with 11 bases between them. The CDR3 sequence: CASNTGTYEQYF. The DNA of the CDR3 is TGTGCCAGCAACACAGGGACATACGAGCAGTACTTC.